What follows are 9 T cell receptor beta chains derived from one specimen sequenced in a study of blood T cell repertoires in COVID-19. Sequencing was performed with immunoSEQ multiplex PCR; in TCRdb, only in-frame clones are kept and a portion is missing. Counted here are a few hundred thousand clones, about nine tenths occurring once; the ten biggest clones make up 5.5% to 8%. Input material: peripheral blood. The receptor source for this set is a woman between 25 and 40 years old who had recovered from COVID-19.

The chain links TRBV30 to TRBJ1-5, with D tentatively TRBD1 (5 bases). This CDR3 spans 14 amino acids. The V gene lost 0 bases and the J gene lost 4 bases, with 10 bases spanning the gap. Per germline, CDR1 GTSNPN and CDR2 SVGIG (reference sequence). CDR3 loop: CAWSVATVNQPQHF. CDR3 bases: TGTGCCTGGAGTGTAGCGACAGTAAATCAGCCCCAGCATTTT.

The rearrangement uses TRBV5-1 and TRBJ1-3, with a tentative D call TRBD1 (6 bases). V dropped 4 bases and J dropped 3 bases, with 14 bases sitting between them. This CDR3 spans 15 amino acids. CDR1 and CDR2 (germline): SGHRS, YFSETQ. CDR3 sequence (DNA): TGCGCCAGCAGCCAAAGAACAGGGCTTGGAAACACCATATATTTT. It codes for CASSQRTGLGNTIYF.

This chain connects TRBV5-1 to TRBJ2-6, with 8 positions matching TRBD1. The CDR3 spans 17 residues. Looked up from germline, CDR1 is SGHRS and CDR2 is YFSETQ. Losses at the gene ends were 6 bases for V and 2 bases for J; bases not matched to a gene: 10. The CDR3 here is CASIRDRQNTGANVLTF. In DNA form, the CDR3 reads TGCGCCAGCATCAGGGACAGGCAAAATACTGGGGCCAACGTCCTGACTTTC.

The chain recombines TRBV7-9 with TRBJ2-7, with 7 bases lining up with TRBD1. CDR3 length: 17 residues. Trimming removed 5 bases from V and 0 bases from J; junction bases left unmatched: 13. Looked up from germline, CDR1 is SEHNR and CDR2 is FQNEAQ (reference sequence). DNA for the CDR3: TGTGCCAGCAGCATAGGGGGCGCGTCACCAACCTCCTACGAGCAGTACTTC. It yields the protein CASSIGGASPTSYEQYF.

This rearrangement joins TRBV12-3 or TRBV12-4 to TRBJ1-2, with 11 bases lining up with TRBD1. The J segment lost 7 bases and the V segment lost 7 bases, leaving 5 bases of the junction unmatched. The CDR3 covers 13 residues. DNA for the CDR3: TGTGCCAGCACCCTTGGACAGGGGGCTGGCTACACCTTC. Translation gives CASTLGQGAGYTF.

V gene TRBV13 combines with J gene TRBJ2-7, with 9 bases fitting TRBD1. The V and J ends lost 5 bases and 6 bases, in that order; junction bases with no gene match: 11. There are 15 residues in the CDR3. From germline, CDR1 is PRHDT and CDR2 FYEKMQ (reference sequence). CDR3 nucleotide sequence: TGTGCCAGCAGCCCGGGACAGGGTCCCCCCTTCGAGCAGTACTTC. It encodes CASSPGQGPPFEQYF.

The V call is TRBV20-1, the J call TRBJ1-2; D gene uncertain. The germline V gene has CDR1 DFQATT and CDR2 SNEGSKA (reference sequence). The CDR3 runs 11 residues. Trimming removed 3 bases at V and 9 bases at J, with 11 bases between. CDR3 region: CSASQLGSYTF. In nucleotides, the CDR3 is TGCAGTGCTAGTCAACTAGGAAGCTACACCTTC.

The chain employs TRBV10-1 and TRBJ1-5; 10 positions agree with TRBD1. The V segment lost 3 bases and the J segment 9 bases; nucleotides outside the gene matches: 23. This CDR3 contains 20 residues. Germline values: CDR1 WNHNN, CDR2 SYGVQD (reference sequence). CDR3 protein: CASSELRDRGFEGRKRPQHF. CDR3 bases: TGCGCCAGCAGTGAATTAAGGGACAGGGGATTCGAAGGGAGGAAGAGGCCCCAGCATTTT.

The rearrangement links TRBV28 to TRBJ2-7; 8 bases line up with TRBD2. This CDR3 has 14 residues. The V gene's germline CDR1 is MDHEN and CDR2 SYDVKM. The V and J ends lost 7 bases and 6 bases, in that order; junction bases with no gene match: 11. In DNA form, the CDR3 reads TGTGCCAGCACCTTCTACCGGGGGGGCCTCGAGCAGTACTTC. This encodes CASTFYRGGLEQYF.